This T cell receptor (beta chain) stems from a study of blood T cell repertoires in COVID-19. The wider study: Samples of COVID-19 (acute and convalescent) were obtained from the United States, Italy and Spain.

Researchers sorted participants into cohorts using their self-reported clinical history. Trimming took 3 bases from V and 15 from J, leaving 18 bases between them. This CDR3 has 13 amino acids. In germline, CDR1 is SGHDN, CDR2 FVKESK. Profiling relied on immunoSEQ multiplex PCR, and the TCRdb table lists in-frame clones only, not all of them. The table lists about 230,000 clones, 85% to 90% of them singletons. The sample consisted of PBMCs or T cells enriched from blood (not recorded which). The gene calls are TRBV14 and TRBJ2-4; D might be TRBD1 (6 bases). This receptor was identified in a woman aged 25 to 45 with acute COVID-19. The CDR3, as DNA: TGTGCCAGCAGCCAGGCCGGCGGTGGGACACGGTACTTC. It specifies CASSQAGGGTRYF.